The 8 T cell receptor beta chains below were found in one sample sequenced in a study of T cells in tumors after PD-1 blockade. Sequencing used immunoSEQ multiplex PCR; TCRdb keeps in-frame clones, though not all of them. The sample shows some 14,000 clones, 55% to 70% of them seen only once. This specimen was tumor tissue, taken after anti-PD-1 treatment. Receptors originate from a human donor with cutaneous squamous cell carcinoma.

The rearrangement joins TRBV5-6 to TRBJ1-1; D is perhaps TRBD1 (6 bases). Germline V gene data show CDR1 as SGHDT and CDR2 as YYEEEE. The V end was cut by 2 bases, the J end by 11 bases, with 22 bases between. This CDR3 has 15 amino acids. This CDR3 reads CASSLNLGQGRKAFF. As DNA, the CDR3 is TGTGCCAGCAGCTTAAACTTGGGGCAGGGGAGGAAGGCTTTCTTT.

There are a few counts of this clone. V and J are TRBV4-2 and TRBJ2-1, with 11 nucleotides matching TRBD2. Germline assignment: CDR1 LGHNA and CDR2 YNFKEQ. The V segment lost 0 bases and the J segment 2 bases; nucleotides outside the gene matches: 0. This CDR3 has 16 amino acids. The CDR3 loop is CASSQETSGAYNEQFF. CDR3 in DNA: TGTGCCAGCAGCCAAGAGACTAGCGGGGCCTACAATGAGCAGTTCTTC.

This clone is labeled medium-sized. CDR3 DNA sequence: TGTGCCAGCAGCCAGGGACAGGGGAGGTCCACACAAAATGAGCAGTTCTTC. This encodes CASSQGQGRSTQNEQFF. The genes are TRBV3-1 (or the pseudogene TRBV3-2) and TRBJ2-1; 10 bases are shared with TRBD1. V was clipped by 3 bases and J by 7 bases; unmatched bases: 12. The CDR3 is made up of 17 amino acids. Germline CDR1 LGHDT, CDR2 YNNKEL (reference sequence).

This clone has just a few counts. The rearrangement uses TRBV10-2 and TRBJ2-7; 7 nucleotides line up with TRBD1. The trim removed 6 bases at V and 2 bases at J, leaving 10 bases unmatched. The CDR3 sequence is 15 residues long. CDR1 is WSHSY and CDR2 is SAAADI in the germline V gene. The CDR3 loop reads CASRTLDRPPYEQYF. In DNA, the CDR3 is TGCGCCAGCAGAACCTTGGACAGGCCCCCCTACGAGCAGTACTTC.

The chain is built from TRBV5-1 and TRBJ2-5, with TRBD1 identical over 7 bases. Per the germline V gene, CDR1 is SGHRS and CDR2 is YFSETQ. This CDR3 has 15 residues. V dropped 0 bases and J dropped 1; count of bases not matched to a gene: 3. The CDR3 nucleotides are TGCGCCAGCAGCTTGGGGACAGGACCCCAAGAGACCCAGTACTTC. This encodes CASSLGTGPQETQYF. Supplemented by reference TRBV5-1 and TRBJ2-5, the full variable domain reads KAGVTQTPRYLIKTRGQQVTLSCSPISGHRSVSWYQQTPGQGLQFLFEYFSETQRNKGNFPGRFSGRQFSNSRSEMNVSTLELGDSALYLCASSLGTGPQETQYFGPGTRLLVL.

The rearrangement links TRBV2 to TRBJ1-2, with 7 bases lining up with TRBD1. Germline CDR1 reads SNHLY; CDR2 reads FYNNEI. V lost 6 bases and J lost 11; bases outside the gene matches: 15. The CDR3 has 14 residues. This CDR3 is CASSLDRDSLGYTF. The CDR3 DNA follows: TGTGCCAGCAGCTTGGACCGGGACAGCCTAGGGTACACCTTC.

The chain links TRBV18 to TRBJ1-1; 9 bases agree with TRBD1. From germline, CDR1 is KGHSH and CDR2 LQKENI. The V gene end was trimmed by 1 base and the J gene end by 1 base; junction bases not matched to a gene: 4. CDR3 length: 16 amino acids. DNA of the CDR3: TGTGCCAGCTCACCACGGGGGACAGGGTCGAACACTGAAGCTTTCTTT. As protein: CASSPRGTGSNTEAFF.

The rearrangement links TRBV15 to TRBJ2-4; TRBD1 agrees at 9 bases. The CDR3 spans 16 residues. Germline lookup yields CDR1 LNHNV and CDR2 YYDKDF (reference sequence). With V trimmed by 1 base and J by 9 bases, 10 bases remained unmatched. The CDR3 sequence: CATSRAGTGPGGIQYF. The CDR3 DNA reads as TGTGCCACCAGCAGAGCGGGGACAGGGCCGGGGGGCATTCAGTACTTC.